A single sample is the source of the 14 T cell receptor beta chains below, sequenced in a study of blood T cell repertoires in COVID-19. Using immunoSEQ multiplex PCR, the repertoire was profiled, and TCRdb retains in-frame clones only, with some absent. The sample holds 260,000 or so clones; 80% to 90% are singletons and the top ten take 5.7%. Sequencing was performed on peripheral blood. The source of these receptors is a man older than 75 with acute or convalescent COVID-19.

The genes are TRBV6-4 and TRBJ2-7, with D possibly being TRBD1 (5 bases). The CDR3 covers 14 residues. Germline CDR1 is MRHNA and CDR2 is SNTAGT. V was cut by 5 bases and J by 0 bases, with 11 bases left in between. CDR3 in DNA: TGTGCCAGCAGTCCAGACAGAAGCTCCTACGAGCAGTACTTC. This encodes CASSPDRSSYEQYF.

This clone was detected only once. The rearrangement links TRBV29-1 to TRBJ2-3; 7 bases map to TRBD1. The CDR3 loop spans 14 amino acids. The ends lost 1 base at V and 1 base at J; junction bases unmatched: 2. Germline V gives CDR1 SQVTM, CDR2 ANQGSEA. The CDR3 here is CSVEGQGRTDTQYF. The CDR3 DNA reads TGCAGCGTTGAAGGACAGGGTCGCACAGATACGCAGTATTTT.

This chain links TRBV10-3 with TRBJ1-4; perhaps TRBD1 as D (5 bases). The CDR3 is 15 residues long. The ends were cut back, 0 bases at V and 2 bases at J, with 7 bases in the middle. Per the germline V gene, CDR1 is ENHRY and CDR2 is SYGVKD. CDR3 region: CAISESGGTNEKLFF. In nucleotides, the CDR3 is TGTGCCATCAGTGAGTCGGGGGGGACTAATGAAAAACTGTTTTTT.

The rearrangement uses TRBV19 and TRBJ1-1; 7 bases map to TRBD1. V trimming: 6 bases; J trimming: 4 bases; junction bases outside the gene matches: 2. Germline loops: CDR1 LNHDA, CDR2 SQIVND (reference sequence). The CDR3 is 12 residues long. CDR3 sequence: CASSTGATEAFF. In nucleotides, the CDR3 is TGTGCCAGTAGCACAGGGGCCACTGAAGCTTTCTTT.

The rearrangement uses TRBV6-5 and TRBJ2-5, with D possibly being TRBD1 (7 bases). The CDR3 is 13 amino acids. V lost 6 bases and J lost 5, with 13 bases in between. Germline V gene lookup returns CDR1 MNHEY and CDR2 SVGAGI. The DNA for the CDR3 is TGTGCCAGCAGAGCCAGGGGGGAGGAGACCCAGTACTTC. Protein sequence: CASRARGEETQYF.

The chain uses TRBV5-1 and TRBJ2-1; D possibly corresponds to TRBD1 (5 bases). Germline assignment: CDR1 SGHRS and CDR2 YFSETQ. The V and J ends lost 1 base and 5 bases respectively, with 13 bases between them. The CDR3 extends over 15 amino acids. The CDR3 nucleotides are TGCGCCAGCAGCTTGTTGGGGCCTCCTGACAATGAGCAGTTCTTC. Amino acid sequence: CASSLLGPPDNEQFF. The full variable domain, in which reference TRBV5-1 and TRBJ2-1 provide the parts outside the CDR3, is KAGVTQTPRYLIKTRGQQVTLSCSPISGHRSVSWYQQTPGQGLQFLFEYFSETQRNKGNFPGRFSGRQFSNSRSEMNVSTLELGDSALYLCASSLLGPPDNEQFFGPGTRLTVL.

This chain links TRBV6-5 with TRBJ2-7; 8 bases agree with TRBD1. Germline V lookup: CDR1 MNHEY, CDR2 SVGAGI. CDR3 length: 16 amino acids. V lost 4 bases to trimming and J lost 6 bases; unmatched junction nucleotides: 14. This CDR3 is CASSWLAGGGPTEQYF. CDR3 bases: TGTGCCAGCAGTTGGTTAGCAGGGGGCGGGCCGACCGAGCAGTACTTC.

The genes are TRBV4-1 and TRBJ2-5, with D possibly being TRBD2 (5 bases). This CDR3 is 15 amino acids long. Trimming removed 4 bases at V and 4 bases at J, with 16 bases between. CDR1 is MGHRA, CDR2 YSYEKL, per germline. The CDR3 region has the DNA TGCGCCAGCAGCCTCGCCCCAGTAGGAGGAGAGACCCAGTACTTC. Translating gives CASSLAPVGGETQYF.

As concerns this clone: Mismatch with germline at one junction end may stem from a read error. The V gene is TRBV7-7, the J gene TRBJ2-5, with 9 nucleotides matching TRBD1. Germline V gives CDR1 SSHAT, CDR2 FNYEAQ (reference sequence). The CDR3 consists of 13 residues. DNA for the CDR3: TGTGCTAGCAGCTGGGACAGGGTTGAGACCCAGTACTTC. Translated: CASSWDRVETQYF.

The chain is built from TRBV19 and TRBJ2-3; the D gene is possibly TRBD1 (6 bases). Germline values: CDR1 LNHDA, CDR2 SQIVND (reference sequence). V lost 6 bases and J 0 bases, leaving 13 bases between the germline ends. The CDR3 covers 15 residues. CDR3 region: CASSNRATSTDTQYF. Here the CDR3 DNA reads TGTGCCAGTAGCAACAGGGCCACTAGCACAGATACGCAGTATTTT.

The chain joins TRBV9 to TRBJ2-5; TRBD2 matches at 8 bases. The CDR3 is 15 residues long. Germline loops: CDR1 SGDLS, CDR2 YYNGEE. V was clipped by 1 base and J by 2 bases; unmatched bases: 4. The CDR3 coding sequence is TGTGCCAGCAGCGTACTTTCGGGAGGGCAAGAGACCCAGTACTTC. Its translation: CASSVLSGGQETQYF.

The J gene is TRBJ2-2, the V gene TRBV24-1; tentatively, D is TRBD2 (5 bases). Germline CDR1 and CDR2: KGHDR and SFDVKD. V dropped 5 bases and J dropped 6 bases, with 9 bases sitting between them. The CDR3 has 13 residues. The DNA for the CDR3 is TGTGCCACCAGTGGTCTAGCTGCCGGGGAGCTGTTTTTT. It encodes CATSGLAAGELFF.

V usage is TRBV5-5 and J usage is TRBJ1-2; 7 bases are a match to TRBD1. With V trimmed by 4 bases and J by 2 bases, 5 bases remained unmatched. Germline CDR1 reads SGHKS; CDR2 reads YYEKEE (reference sequence). The CDR3 is made up of 14 amino acids. Written as DNA, the CDR3 is TGTGCCAGCAGCATCGGACAGGCAAACTATGGCTACACCTTC. Its translation is CASSIGQANYGYTF.

The V gene is TRBV6-6, the J gene TRBJ2-2; no firm D call. The CDR3 consists of 14 residues. Trimming took 2 bases from V and 1 from J, leaving 5 bases between them. The V gene's germline CDR1 is MNHNY and CDR2 SVGAGI (reference sequence). The CDR3 here is CASSYQQNTGELFF. The CDR3 nucleotides are TGTGCCAGCAGTTACCAACAGAACACCGGGGAGCTGTTTTTT.